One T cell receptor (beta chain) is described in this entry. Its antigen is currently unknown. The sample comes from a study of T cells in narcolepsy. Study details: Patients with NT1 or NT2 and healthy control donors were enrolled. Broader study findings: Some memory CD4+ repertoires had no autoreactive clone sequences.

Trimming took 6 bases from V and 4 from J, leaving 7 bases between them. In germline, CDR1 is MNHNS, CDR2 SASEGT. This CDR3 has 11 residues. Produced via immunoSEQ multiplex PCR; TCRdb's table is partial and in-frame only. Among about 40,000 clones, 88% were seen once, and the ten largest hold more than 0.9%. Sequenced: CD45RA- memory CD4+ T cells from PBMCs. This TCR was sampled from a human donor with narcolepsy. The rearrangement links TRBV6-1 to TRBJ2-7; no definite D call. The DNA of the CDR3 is TGTGCCAGCAGAAACATTTACGAGCAGTACTTC. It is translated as CASRNIYEQYF.